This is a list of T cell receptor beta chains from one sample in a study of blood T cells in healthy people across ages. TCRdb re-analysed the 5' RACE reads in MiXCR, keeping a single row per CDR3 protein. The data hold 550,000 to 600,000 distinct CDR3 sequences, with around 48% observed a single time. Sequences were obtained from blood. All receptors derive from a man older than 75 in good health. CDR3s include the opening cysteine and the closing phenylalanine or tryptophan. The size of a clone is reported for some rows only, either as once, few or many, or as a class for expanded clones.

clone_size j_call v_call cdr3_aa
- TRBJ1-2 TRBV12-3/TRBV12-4 CASSPDGLYGYTF
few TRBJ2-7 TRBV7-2 CASSSDRTPAYEQYF
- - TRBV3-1 CASSPTSGRGVETQYF
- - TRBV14 CASGQLGPSYEQYF
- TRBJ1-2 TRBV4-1 CASRGWGWGYTF
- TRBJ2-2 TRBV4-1 CASSQESLAGGTGELFF
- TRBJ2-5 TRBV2 CASSDRTKWETQYF
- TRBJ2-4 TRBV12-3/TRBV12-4 CASSLLLAKNIQYF
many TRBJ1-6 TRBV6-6 CASSYQGGLHF
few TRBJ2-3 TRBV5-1 CASSLALQSGTDTQYF
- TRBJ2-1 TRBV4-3 CASSQDLTTAGYNEQFF
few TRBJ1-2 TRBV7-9 CASSYPGSGSNYGYTF
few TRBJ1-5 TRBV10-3 CAIKAGTGNQPQHF
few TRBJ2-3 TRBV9 CASTPSGGTSTDTQYF
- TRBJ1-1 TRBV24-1 CATSDHKSPGTEAFF
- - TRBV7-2 CASSLFGGTQYF
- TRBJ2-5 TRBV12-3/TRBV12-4 CASSRQFQETQYF
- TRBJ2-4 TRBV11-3 CASSLPLEQYF
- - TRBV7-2 CASSPVGAGRSEQYF
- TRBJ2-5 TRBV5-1 CAGSLLQETQYF
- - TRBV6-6 CASTPQVGGYEQFF
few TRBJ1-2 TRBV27 CASSLFPGQGSVDGYTF
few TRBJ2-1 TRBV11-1 CASSLRSSGGFSYNEQFF
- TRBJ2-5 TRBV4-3 CASSLRQTKDEQYF
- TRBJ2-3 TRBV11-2 CASSLASDTNTQYF
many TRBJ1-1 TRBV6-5 CASSKGRRTEAFF
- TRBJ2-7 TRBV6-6 CASSRRGEEEQYF
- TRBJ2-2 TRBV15 CATSIGQGYTGELFF
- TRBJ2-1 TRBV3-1 CASSQDLGYEQFF
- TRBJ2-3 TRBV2 CASRGMSSTDTQYF
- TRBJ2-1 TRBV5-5 CASSLGTSGCNEQFF